The rows below give T cell receptor beta chains drawn from one sample of a study of blood T cells in healthy people across ages. MiXCR, run by TCRdb on the 5' RACE reads, gives a single entry per CDR3 protein. The sample carries approximately 810,000 distinct CDR3 sequences, around 26% recorded once. Specimen: blood. These receptors originate from an elderly woman in good health. Both conserved end residues are part of each CDR3. Only part of the rows carry a size: once, few, many, or a class if the clone is expanded.

>TRBV5-1|15|TRBJ1-1|few
CASSGEGALNTEAFF
>TRBV5-1|14|TRBJ2-3|many
CASSSTGITDTQYF
>TRBV2|18|TRBJ2-7|few
CASSEAAPGAVPDYEQYF
>TRBV10-3|15|TRBJ2-3|many
CAISESRQGGDTQYF
>TRBV27|13|TRBJ2-5|-
CASRPTGGSTQYF
>TRBV10-1|15|TRBJ2-1|many
CASSESGTAYNEQFF
>TRBV12-3/TRBV12-4|13|TRBJ1-1|-
CASSLQGLTEAFF
>TRBV12-3/TRBV12-4|14|TRBJ2-3|many
CASSLRGTTDTQYF
>TRBV20-1|11|TRBJ2-5|-
CSSNNYNEQYF
>TRBV11-3|14|TRBJ2-3|many
CASSLARMADTQYF
>TRBV7-9|13|TRBJ2-3|many
CASSEGGTDTQYF
>TRBV5-1|16|TRBJ2-3|many
CASSHGTRTTTDTQYF
>TRBV5-5|15|TRBJ1-4|few
CASSFSFGSGKKLFF
>TRBV6-5|12|TRBJ2-1|-
CASSYGRGEQFF
>TRBV20-1|15|TRBJ1-5|many
CSARGGDRVNQPQHF
>TRBV27|12|TRBJ1-6|many
CASSLNGSPLHF
>TRBV11-3|13|TRBJ2-4|-
CTSSPGGKNIQYF
>TRBV4-3|18|TRBJ1-2|few
CASSQGIRGRGVDYGYTF
>TRBV6-5|13|TRBJ1-4|many
CASSLSVMKKLFF
>TRBV27|14|TRBJ1-2|many
CASSPTDGVYGYTF
>TRBV7-8|15|TRBJ2-4|once
CASSLVAGISYGQYF
>TRBV11-3|17|TRBJ2-1|-
CASSPHPGQSSYNEQFF
>TRBV4-1|14|TRBJ2-5|-
CASSQAVGEETQYF
>TRBV20-1|15|TRBJ1-3|-
CSAREVQGYGNTIYF
>TRBV20-1|16|TRBJ2-5|many
CSARILGGWVEVTQYF
>TRBV12-3/TRBV12-4|15|TRBJ1-5|few
CASRRTGGRNQPQHF
>TRBV6-2/TRBV6-3|14|TRBJ2-4|once
CASTRRQPDNEQYF
>TRBV5-1|14|TRBJ1-1|many
CASSLARGDTEAFF
>TRBV5-1|17|TRBJ1-1|many
CASSLEGARKRDTEAFF
>TRBV6-2/TRBV6-3|14|TRBJ2-7|many
CASSWDRPSYEQYF
>TRBV11-2|15|TRBJ2-4|few
CASSFGSPPQNIQYF
>TRBV6-6|14|TRBJ1-4|many
CASSLDRGYEKLFF
>TRBV6-5|16|TRBJ2-3|-
CASSYSQGGSTDTQYF
>TRBV20-1|15|TRBJ2-1|many
CSARDPGGPGDEQFF
>TRBV7-9|14|TRBJ2-3|-
CASSLGAPVETRYF
>TRBV5-1|14|TRBJ2-6|-
CASSYASGASVLTF
>TRBV6-2/TRBV6-3|16|TRBJ1-4|few
CASSQGQGASNEKLFF
>TRBV20-1|15|TRBJ2-3|many
CSVASGGTSTDTQYF
>TRBV4-3|13|TRBJ2-1|many
CASSQGLNNEQFF
>TRBV6-1|17|TRBJ1-4|few
CASSSDSPLATNEKLFF
>TRBV20-1|14|TRBJ2-7|-
CSARRRGTGRGQYF
>TRBV24-1|15|TRBJ2-6|many
CATSSLSSGANVLTF
>TRBV24-1|16|TRBJ2-6|few
CATSGAPGSGANVLTF